A selection of T cell receptor beta chains follows, all from one sample in a study of CD8+ T cells in alopecia areata. Using immunoSEQ multiplex PCR, the repertoire was profiled, and TCRdb retains in-frame clones only, with some absent. In the table there are 200,000 to 250,000 clones, 50% to 70% of which are singletons. The sample here was CD4+ T cells sorted from blood, taken at week 4, from a patient treated with tofacitinib. The receptors were sampled from a human donor with alopecia areata. Both conserved end residues are part of each CDR3. The order of the fields is V gene, J gene, D gene, clone size, CDR3 protein, CDR3 DNA. D genes are given only for firm matches. Clone size is stated in some rows and not others, as once, few, many or a class when expanded.

TRBV19	TRBJ1-1	-	-	CASSIVGTLNTEAFF	TGTGCCAGTAGTATAGTGGGGACACTGAACACTGAAGCTTTCTTT
TRBV29-1	TRBJ2-3	TRBD2	few	CSVGSGGFTDTQYF	TGCAGCGTTGGTAGCGGGGGATTCACAGATACGCAGTATTTT
TRBV7-2	TRBJ1-6	-	-	CASSLGGWNSPLHF	TGTGCCAGCAGCTTAGGAGGGTGGAATTCACCCCTCCACTTT
TRBV4-3	TRBJ2-1	TRBD2	many	CASSQGLTSGGGNEQFF	TGCGCCAGCAGCCAAGGCTTGACTAGCGGGGGTGGGAATGAGCAGTTCTTC
TRBV7-2	TRBJ1-1	-	few	CASSSQRRQAGFF	TGTGCCAGCAGCTCCCAGAGACGACAGGCGGGCTTCTTT
TRBV30	TRBJ2-2	-	-	CAWSAAPGRNGELFF	TGTGCCTGGAGTGCAGCCCCAGGGCGTAACGGGGAGCTGTTTTTT
TRBV19	TRBJ1-6	-	-	CASGGIYNSPLHF	TGTGCCAGTGGGGGAATCTATAATTCACCCCTCCACTTT
TRBV11-1	TRBJ2-5	TRBD1	-	CASSPGQGRTQYF	TGTGCCAGCAGCCCCGGACAGGGGCGGACCCAGTACTTC
TRBV5-1	TRBJ2-5	TRBD2	-	CASSSGTSGNQETQYF	TGCGCCAGCAGCTCCGGGACTAGCGGGAATCAAGAGACCCAGTACTTC
TRBV5-6	TRBJ2-1	-	-	CASSLAGSPPEGEQFF	TGTGCCAGCAGCTTGGCCGGGAGCCCCCCCGAGGGTGAGCAGTTCTTC
TRBV7-6	TRBJ2-1	-	-	CASSLRQSGNEQFF	TGTGCCAGCAGCTTGAGACAATCGGGCAATGAGCAGTTCTTC
TRBV29-1	TRBJ1-1	TRBD1	-	CSPGGTGNTEAFF	TGCAGCCCAGGGGGGACAGGGAACACTGAAGCTTTCTTT
TRBV6-6	TRBJ2-6	-	-	CASHRSGANVLTF	TGTGCCAGCCACCGCTCTGGGGCCAACGTCCTGACTTTC
TRBV6-5	TRBJ2-3	-	-	CASSYGASTDTQYF	TGTGCCAGCAGTTACGGGGCCTCCACAGATACGCAGTATTTT
TRBV29-1	TRBJ2-1	-	-	CSVGLASTANEQFF	TGCAGCGTTGGGTTGGCTAGCACTGCCAATGAGCAGTTCTTC
TRBV25-1	TRBJ2-5	-	-	CASSISSETQYF	TGTGCCAGCAGTATTTCCTCGGAGACCCAGTACTTC
TRBV7-2	TRBJ2-3	TRBD2	-	CASSLDPGGRTDTQYF	TGTGCCAGCAGCTTAGATCCGGGGGGACGCACAGATACGCAGTATTTT
TRBV15	TRBJ1-5	TRBD1	-	CATSRVWDRVTGQPQHF	TGTGCCACCAGCAGAGTATGGGACAGGGTAACGGGTCAGCCCCAGCATTTT
TRBV29-1	TRBJ1-1	-	-	CSVERDWSNLNTEAFF	TGCAGCGTTGAACGGGACTGGAGCAACCTGAACACTGAAGCTTTCTTT
TRBV30	TRBJ1-3	-	-	CAWSGWADSGNTIYF	TGTGCCTGGAGTGGGTGGGCGGACTCTGGAAACACCATATATTTT
TRBV5-4	TRBJ2-5	TRBD2	few	CASSSRLAGGQETQYF	TGTGCCAGCAGCTCGAGACTAGCGGGGGGCCAAGAGACCCAGTACTTC
TRBV4-3	TRBJ1-6	-	many	CASSFRDSPLHF	TGCGCCAGCAGTTTCAGGGATTCACCCCTCCACTTT
TRBV5-1	TRBJ2-1	-	few	CASTRDIEQFF	TGCGCCAGCACTCGAGACATAGAGCAGTTCTTC
TRBV7-3	TRBJ2-6	-	-	CASSLDRWSSGANVLTF	TGTGCCAGCAGTCTTGACAGGTGGAGCTCTGGGGCCAACGTCCTGACTTTC
TRBV30	TRBJ1-2	TRBD1	-	CAWRDRGEGYGYTF	TGTGCCTGGAGAGACAGGGGGGAAGGCTATGGCTACACCTTC
TRBV7-8	TRBJ2-3	-	-	CASSTGRDTQYF	TGTGCCAGCAGCACGGGGAGAGATACGCAGTATTTT
TRBV29-1	TRBJ1-1	-	-	CSVPKRGLDTEAFF	TGCAGCGTCCCTAAGCGCGGGTTAGACACTGAAGCTTTCTTT
TRBV29-1	TRBJ1-1	TRBD1	-	CSVTGEGTEAFF	TGCAGCGTTACAGGGGAGGGCACTGAAGCTTTCTTT
TRBV5-1	TRBJ2-1	TRBD2	once	CASSSARLAGNNEQFF	TGCGCCAGCAGCTCGGCCAGGCTAGCGGGAAACAATGAGCAGTTCTTC
TRBV11-3	TRBJ2-2	-	few	CASSRPGAGELFF	TGTGCCAGCAGCCGCCCGGGGGCCGGGGAGCTGTTTTTT
TRBV25-1	TRBJ2-3	TRBD1	once	CASSETGTGEADTQYF	TGTGCCAGCAGTGAAACCGGGACAGGGGAGGCAGATACGCAGTATTTT
TRBV5-1	TRBJ2-5	-	many	CASSLTGSGRQETQYF	TGCGCCAGCAGCTTAACAGGGTCTGGGCGCCAAGAGACCCAGTACTTC
TRBV5-4	TRBJ1-2	-	-	CASSSNYGYTF	TGTGCCAGCAGCTCCAACTATGGCTACACCTTC
TRBV5-4	TRBJ2-3	TRBD1	-	CASSLGQGPSDTQYF	TGTGCCAGCAGCTTGGGACAGGGACCCTCGGATACGCAGTATTTT
TRBV2	TRBJ2-1	-	-	CASMEEVGAREQFF	TGTGCCAGCATGGAAGAAGTTGGGGCCCGTGAGCAGTTCTTC
TRBV6-5	TRBJ1-2	TRBD1	-	CASRRGGTTNYGYTF	TGTGCCAGCAGACGAGGGGGCACAACTAACTATGGCTACACCTTC
TRBV6-6	TRBJ1-2	TRBD1	few	CASSSRQGVGGYTF	TGTGCCAGCAGTTCAAGACAGGGGGTTGGCGGCTACACCTTC
TRBV29-1	TRBJ1-4	-	-	CSVELVAQGREKLFF	TGCAGCGTTGAATTGGTGGCGCAGGGAAGGGAAAAACTGTTTTTT
TRBV30	TRBJ1-2	-	-	CAWSVFGQPPAYGYTF	TGTGCCTGGAGTGTATTCGGGCAGCCTCCTGCCTATGGCTACACCTTC
TRBV29-1	TRBJ2-1	-	-	CSVEDPGQSNEQFF	TGCAGCGTTGAAGATCCTGGACAGAGCAATGAGCAGTTCTTC
TRBV27	TRBJ2-7	TRBD2	few	CASSPGLAGVEQYF	TGTGCCAGCAGCCCGGGACTAGCGGGTGTCGAGCAGTACTTC
TRBV9	TRBJ1-4	-	-	CASSPAPGQTEFF	TGTGCCAGCAGCCCGGCCCCTGGGCAGACCGAATTTTTT
TRBV6-5	TRBJ1-1	TRBD1	few	CASSSQGQGTEAFF	TGTGCCAGCAGTTCACAAGGACAGGGGACTGAAGCTTTCTTT
TRBV7-2	TRBJ1-1	-	-	CASSLGGIGSTEAFF	TGTGCCAGCAGCTTAGGGGGGATTGGGTCCACTGAAGCTTTCTTT
TRBV4-3	TRBJ2-3	TRBD2	-	CASSQDGSGGAGSTDTQYF	TGCGCCAGCAGCCAAGATGGTAGCGGGGGGGCCGGCAGCACAGATACGCAGTATTTT
TRBV7-2	TRBJ1-1	-	-	CASSFFKTNTEAFF	TGTGCCAGCAGCTTCTTTAAGACGAACACTGAAGCTTTCTTT
TRBV11-2	TRBJ2-3	-	-	CASSLSRGDTQYF	TGTGCCAGCAGCTTAAGCAGGGGTGATACGCAGTATTTT
TRBV2	TRBJ2-1	-	-	CASSPAVNEQFF	TGTGCCAGCAGCCCGGCGGTCAATGAGCAGTTCTTC
TRBV30	TRBJ2-1	-	-	CAWSVRAYNEQFF	TGTGCCTGGAGTGTTCGGGCTTACAATGAGCAGTTCTTC
TRBV29-1	TRBJ1-2	TRBD1	few	CSVGDREYGYTF	TGCAGCGTGGGAGACAGGGAGTATGGCTACACCTTC
TRBV29-1	TRBJ1-2	TRBD1	-	CSVGQGIGPYGYTF	TGCAGCGTCGGACAGGGAATCGGGCCCTATGGCTACACCTTC
TRBV13	TRBJ1-6	TRBD1	few	CASSSYGTDGESPLHF	TGTGCCAGCAGCTCCTATGGGACAGACGGGGAGTCACCCCTCCACTTT
TRBV10-3	TRBJ1-2	TRBD1	few	CAISRGQGLYGYTF	TGTGCCATCAGTAGGGGACAGGGTCTCTATGGCTACACCTTC
TRBV5-1	TRBJ2-7	TRBD1	-	CASSLVGQGIEGEQYF	TGCGCCAGCAGCTTGGTGGGACAGGGGATCGAGGGCGAGCAGTACTTC
TRBV6-1	TRBJ2-6	TRBD1	-	CASSEAGQGSSGANVLTF	TGTGCCAGCAGTGAAGCGGGACAGGGGAGCTCTGGGGCCAACGTCCTGACTTTC
TRBV15	TRBJ2-7	-	-	CATSRDAAGTYGEQYF	TGTGCCACCAGCAGAGATGCGGCAGGGACTTACGGCGAGCAGTACTTC
TRBV6-5	TRBJ2-7	TRBD1	-	CASSYFGQGSDEQYF	TGTGCCAGCAGTTACTTCGGACAGGGATCCGACGAGCAGTACTTC